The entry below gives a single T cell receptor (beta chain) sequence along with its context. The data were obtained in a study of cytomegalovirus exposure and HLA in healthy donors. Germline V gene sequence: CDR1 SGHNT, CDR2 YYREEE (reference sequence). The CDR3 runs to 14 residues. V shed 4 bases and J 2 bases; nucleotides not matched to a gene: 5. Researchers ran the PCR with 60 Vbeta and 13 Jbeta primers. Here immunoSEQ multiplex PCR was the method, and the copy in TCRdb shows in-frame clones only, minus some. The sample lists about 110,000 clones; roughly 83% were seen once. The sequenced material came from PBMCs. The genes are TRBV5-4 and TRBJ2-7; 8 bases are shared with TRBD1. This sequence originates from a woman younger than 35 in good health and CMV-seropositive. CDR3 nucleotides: TGTGCCAGCAGCCATACAGGGGGAACCTACGAGCAGTACTTC. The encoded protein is CASSHTGGTYEQYF.